These T cell receptor beta chains were read from a single sample in a study of T cell responses to AZD1222 COVID-19 vaccine. Repertoires were generated with immunoSEQ multiplex PCR, while TCRdb's copy carries only in-frame clones and drops some. The sample lists 150,000 to 200,000 clones, 94% occurring once. The source was peripheral blood, collected 28 days after the second AZD1222 dose. These receptors originate from an adult who received the AZD1222 COVID-19 vaccine. The CDR3 runs from the conserved cysteine through the conserved F or W. D genes are given only for firm matches.

V gene	J gene	D gene	CDR3 protein	CDR3 DNA
TRBV3-1/TRBV3-2	TRBJ2-7	TRBD1	CASSPTGQGSPYEQYF	TGTGCCAGCAGCCCGACGGGACAGGGGTCCCCCTACGAGCAGTACTTC
TRBV5-6	TRBJ2-3	TRBD1	CASSLGTGVPTDTQYF	TGTGCCAGCAGCTTAGGGACAGGTGTACCCACAGATACGCAGTATTTT
TRBV19	TRBJ1-2	NA	CASNSLTASNYGYTF	TGTGCCAGTAATAGCCTGACAGCCTCTAACTATGGCTACACCTTC
TRBV15	TRBJ2-1	NA	CATSSSAPISQFF	TGTGCCACCAGCAGTTCAGCACCAATCTCTCAGTTCTTC
TRBV6-5	TRBJ1-5	NA	CASREGGYNQPQHF	TGTGCCAGCAGAGAGGGGGGGTACAATCAGCCCCAGCATTTT
TRBV7-9	TRBJ2-1	NA	CASIRQTYNEQFF	TGTGCCAGCATCCGGCAGACCTACAATGAGCAGTTCTTC
TRBV10-1	TRBJ1-1	NA	CASSEKGQGKGTNTEAFF	TGCGCCAGCAGTGAGAAGGGGCAGGGCAAAGGGACGAACACTGAAGCTTTCTTT
TRBV7-9	TRBJ2-4	NA	CASSPTGNPRNIQYF	TGTGCCAGCAGCCCTACAGGGAACCCAAGGAACATTCAGTACTTC
TRBV19	TRBJ2-1	TRBD1	CASSNPGTGKNEQFF	TGTGCCAGTAGTAACCCCGGGACAGGGAAGAATGAGCAGTTCTTC
TRBV7-2	TRBJ2-7	NA	CASSLYGSYEQYF	TGTGCCAGCAGCTTATACGGTTCCTACGAGCAGTACTTC
TRBV7-9	TRBJ1-1	NA	CASSSNGVNTEAFF	TGTGCCAGCAGCTCCAATGGGGTTAACACTGAAGCTTTCTTT
TRBV10-3	TRBJ1-1	TRBD1	CAIRSGTGSAGTEAFF	TGTGCCATCAGGTCGGGGACAGGGAGTGCGGGCACTGAAGCTTTCTTT
TRBV7-9	TRBJ2-3	NA	CASSLAGVSADTQYF	TGTGCCAGCAGCTTGGCCGGAGTGTCGGCAGATACGCAGTATTTT